Listed below are T cell receptor beta chains from one sample, sequenced in a study of T-cell reconstitution after alpha-beta-depleted transplantation in children. Each CDR3 protein gets one entry after TCRdb re-called the PCR reads with MiXCR. The profile shows a few hundred thousand distinct CDR3 sequences, 27% of them singletons. Sequencing used PBMCs, obtained before TCRalphabeta/CD19-depleted stem cell transplant. The receptors originated from a boy under two years old with Wiskott-Aldrich syndrome, due to receive a stem cell transplant. Both conserved end residues are part of each CDR3. A D gene is named only where the DNA matches it firmly. Clone sizes are given selectively: once, few, many, or a class where the clone is expanded.

v_call	j_call	d_call	clone_size	cdr3_nt	cdr3_aa
TRBV5-1	TRBJ2-5	TRBD1	NA	TGTGCCAGCAGCCCGACAGGGGGCTGGGAGACCCAGTACTTC	CASSPTGGWETQYF
TRBV6-5	TRBJ2-5	NA	NA	TGTGCCAGCAGTTATTTGGAGACCCAGTACTTC	CASSYLETQYF
TRBV5-1	TRBJ2-2	TRBD2	NA	TGCGCCAGCATGTCTAGCGGGCGGAACACCGGGGAGCTGTTTTTT	CASMSSGRNTGELFF
TRBV7-9	TRBJ1-3	NA	NA	TGTGCCAGCAGCTGGAGCTCCGTATTTGCGGGAAACACCATATATTTT	CASSWSSVFAGNTIYF
TRBV7-2	TRBJ2-5	NA	few	TGTGCCAGCAGCTTCCAATTGGACAGCCAAGAGACCCAGTACTTC	CASSFQLDSQETQYF
TRBV9	TRBJ1-2	NA	NA	TGTGCCAGCAGCGTAGACAATAACTATGGCTACACCTTC	CASSVDNNYGYTF
TRBV11-2	TRBJ2-1	NA	NA	TGTGCCAGCAGCCACTCGAATAATGAGCAGTTCTTC	CASSHSNNEQFF
TRBV5-1	TRBJ2-5	NA	NA	TGCGCCAGCAGCGGGGTAGGGGCAGAAGAGACCCAGTACTTC	CASSGVGAEETQYF
TRBV20-1	TRBJ1-5	NA	NA	TGCAGTGCTAGCCCCGTTCAGGAAGACAATCAGCCCCAGCATTTT	CSASPVQEDNQPQHF
TRBV3-1	TRBJ2-7	NA	NA	TGTGCCAGCAGCCAGGGTGGGGGAGGCCTCTCCTACGAGCAGTACTTC	CASSQGGGGLSYEQYF
TRBV20-1	TRBJ2-1	NA	NA	TGCAGTGCTTCCAAGTTAGCAGAGATAAATGAGCAGTTCTTC	CSASKLAEINEQFF
TRBV28	TRBJ2-3	NA	NA	TGTGCCAGCAGTTTTTTTTATGGTGGCACAGATACGCAGTATTTT	CASSFFYGGTDTQYF
TRBV3-1	TRBJ2-1	NA	few	TGTGCCAGCAGCCAAGAACGGGGTAGCGGCCTCTACAATGAGCAGTTCTTC	CASSQERGSGLYNEQFF
TRBV28	TRBJ2-7	TRBD2	NA	TGTGCCAGCAGTTTCTTCGGGGAAGCGGGAATATCCGAGGAGCAGTACTTC	CASSFFGEAGISEEQYF
TRBV5-1	TRBJ1-1	NA	few	TGCGCCAGCAGCTTCCAGGGTGGGGGAGAAGCTTTCTTT	CASSFQGGGEAFF
TRBV12-3/TRBV12-4	TRBJ1-5	NA	NA	TGTGCCAGCAGTTCGGACGGCGTTCAGCCCCAGCATTTT	CASSSDGVQPQHF
TRBV5-1	TRBJ2-1	NA	few	TGCGCCAGCAGCACCCTCGGCGGCCCCTACAATGAGCAGTTCTTC	CASSTLGGPYNEQFF
TRBV20-1	TRBJ2-1	NA	few	TGCAGTGCTAGATACGCCTCTGCTTACAATGAGCAGTTCTTC	CSARYASAYNEQFF
TRBV28	TRBJ2-1	TRBD2	NA	TGTGCCAGCACCCCACAGGGACTAGCGGACTACAATGAGCAGTTCTTC	CASTPQGLADYNEQFF
TRBV21-1	TRBJ2-1	NA	few	TGTGCCAGCAGCAAAGGGGCTAGCGGGAGCGCGTCCTACAATGAGCAGTTCTTC	CASSKGASGSASYNEQFF
TRBV4-1	TRBJ1-5	NA	NA	TGCGCCAGCAGCCACTCGCAGGGGTTGGTGGGCAATCAGCCCCAGCATTTT	CASSHSQGLVGNQPQHF
TRBV20-1	TRBJ1-1	NA	NA	TGCAGTGCAGAACCCAACGGTGGAACTGAAGCTTTCTTT	CSAEPNGGTEAFF